The clone carrying this TCR beta chain turned up a few times. Its antigen is unidentified. Extracted from the samples, RNA was reverse transcribed into cDNA to serve as the sequencing template. This table comes from immunoSEQ multiplex PCR, and its TCRdb copy is limited to in-frame clones, with some not included. The sample consists of about 180,000 clones, 51% of them appearing once. The entry originates in a study of CD8+ T cells in alopecia areata. Study information: Twice a day, 5 to 10 mg of oral tofacitinib was administered to treated patients. Study results and caveats: Many expanded lesional clones persisted in scalp and blood during tofacitinib.

Treatment here: oral pan-JAK inhibitor, 5-10 mg twice daily. Lesional scalp punch biopsies and peripheral blood came from alopecia areata patients. V trimming: 4 bases; J trimming: 4 bases; junction bases outside the gene matches: 2. This CDR3 has 14 amino acids. Germline V gives CDR1 MNHEY, CDR2 SMNVEV (reference sequence). This clonotype was obtained from a human donor with alopecia areata. V is TRBV27 and J is TRBJ1-5, with 9 bases lining up with TRBD1. The source was CD8+ T cells sorted from blood, collected at week 52, from a patient treated with tofacitinib. This CDR3 reads CASSWTGENQPQHF. The CDR3 DNA is TGTGCCAGCAGTTGGACAGGGGAAAATCAGCCCCAGCATTTT.